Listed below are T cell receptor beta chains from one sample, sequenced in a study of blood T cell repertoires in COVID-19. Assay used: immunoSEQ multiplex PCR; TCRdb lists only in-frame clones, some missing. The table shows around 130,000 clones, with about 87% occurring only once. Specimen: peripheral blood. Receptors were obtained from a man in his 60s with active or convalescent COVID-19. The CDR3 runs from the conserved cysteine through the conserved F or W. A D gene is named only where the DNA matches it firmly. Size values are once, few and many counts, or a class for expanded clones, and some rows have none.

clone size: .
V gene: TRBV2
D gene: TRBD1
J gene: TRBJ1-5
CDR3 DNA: TGTGCCAGCAGTGTCCTTGGACAGGCGAATCAGCCCCAGCATTTT
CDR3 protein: CASSVLGQANQPQHF

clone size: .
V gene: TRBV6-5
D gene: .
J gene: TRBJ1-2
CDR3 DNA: TGTGCCAGCAGTTACTCTAGTGAAAGGGGGGGAAGCTACACCTTC
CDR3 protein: CASSYSSERGGSYTF

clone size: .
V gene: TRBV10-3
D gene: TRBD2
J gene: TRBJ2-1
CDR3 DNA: TGTGCCATCAGTGAGTCTACTAGCGGCAATGAGCAGTTCTTC
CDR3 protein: CAISESTSGNEQFF

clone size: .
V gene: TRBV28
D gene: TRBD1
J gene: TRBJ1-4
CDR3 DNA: TGTGCCAGCAGTGTCGGGACAGTTAATGAAAAACTGTTTTTT
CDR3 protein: CASSVGTVNEKLFF

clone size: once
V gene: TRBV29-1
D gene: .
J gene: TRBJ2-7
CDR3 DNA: TGCAGCGTCTTGGGACTTACCGACCCCTACGAGCAGTACTTC
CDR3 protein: CSVLGLTDPYEQYF

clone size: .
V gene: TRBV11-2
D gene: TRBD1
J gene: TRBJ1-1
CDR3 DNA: TGTGCCAGCAGCTCACAGGGGGCGAACACTGAAGCTTTCTTT
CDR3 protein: CASSSQGANTEAFF

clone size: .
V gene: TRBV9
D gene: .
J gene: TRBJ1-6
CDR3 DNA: TGTGCCAGCAGCCGTGGGGCGGTGGATTCACCCCTCCACTTT
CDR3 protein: CASSRGAVDSPLHF

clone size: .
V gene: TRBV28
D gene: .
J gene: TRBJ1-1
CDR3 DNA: TGTGCCAGCAGTTCCCCTGCGGCAGCCATGAACACTGAAGCTTTCTTT
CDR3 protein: CASSSPAAAMNTEAFF

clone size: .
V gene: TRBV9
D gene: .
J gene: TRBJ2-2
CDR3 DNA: TGTGCCAGCAGCGTAGGGGGAGCGGAGATGAACACCGGGGAGCTGTTTTTT
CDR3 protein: CASSVGGAEMNTGELFF

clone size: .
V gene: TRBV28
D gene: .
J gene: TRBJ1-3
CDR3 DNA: TGTGCCAGCTCGGATCTACAGGCCCCCAGCTCTGGAAACACCATATATTTT
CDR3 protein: CASSDLQAPSSGNTIYF

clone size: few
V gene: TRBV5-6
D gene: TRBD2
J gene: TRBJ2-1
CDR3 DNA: TGTGCCAGCAGCCCGATTAGCGGGGCCGGGCACAATGAGCAGTTCTTC
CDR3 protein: CASSPISGAGHNEQFF

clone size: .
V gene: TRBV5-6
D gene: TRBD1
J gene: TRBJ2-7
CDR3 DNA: TGTGCCAGCAGCTTATTTGCAGGGGGACGGGACGAGCAGTACTTC
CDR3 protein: CASSLFAGGRDEQYF

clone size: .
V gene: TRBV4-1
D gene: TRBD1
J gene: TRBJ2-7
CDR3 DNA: TGCGCCAGCAGCCAACCCGCGGGGGACAGGGCGAAAGAGCAGTACTTC
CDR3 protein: CASSQPAGDRAKEQYF

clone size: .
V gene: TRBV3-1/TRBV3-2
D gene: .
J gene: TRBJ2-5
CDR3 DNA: TGTGCCAGCAGCCCTACACCAGGGGCCCAGTACTTC
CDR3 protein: CASSPTPGAQYF

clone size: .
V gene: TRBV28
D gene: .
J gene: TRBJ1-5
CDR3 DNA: TGTGCCAGCAGCCTGGGGGGGCGAGGCAATCAGCCCCAGCATTTT
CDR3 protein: CASSLGGRGNQPQHF

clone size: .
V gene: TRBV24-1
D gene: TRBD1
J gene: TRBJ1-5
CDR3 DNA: TGTGCCACCAGTGATCCCGGGACAGGGGACCAGCCCCAGCATTTT
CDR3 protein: CATSDPGTGDQPQHF

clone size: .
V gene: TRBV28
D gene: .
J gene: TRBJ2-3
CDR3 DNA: TGTGCCAGCAGTTCCCCGACAGCCGCCGATACGCAGTATTTT
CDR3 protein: CASSSPTAADTQYF

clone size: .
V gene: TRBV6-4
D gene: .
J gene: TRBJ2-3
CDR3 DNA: TGTGCCAGCAGTGATAAGGGGGATGGGACAGATACGCAGTATTTT
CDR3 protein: CASSDKGDGTDTQYF

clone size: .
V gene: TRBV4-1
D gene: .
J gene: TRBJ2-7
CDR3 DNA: TGCGCCAGCAGCCAATCCAGGGCAGCGTTTGAGCAGTACTTC
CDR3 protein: CASSQSRAAFEQYF

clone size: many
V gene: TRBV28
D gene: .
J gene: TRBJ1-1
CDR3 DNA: TGTGCCAGCAGTCAGGGGCGGCGGAGCACTGAAGCTTTCTTT
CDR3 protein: CASSQGRRSTEAFF

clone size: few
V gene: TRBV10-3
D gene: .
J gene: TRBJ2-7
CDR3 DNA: TGTGCCATCAGTGGTAGCGGAAACGAGCAGTACTTC
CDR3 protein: CAISGSGNEQYF

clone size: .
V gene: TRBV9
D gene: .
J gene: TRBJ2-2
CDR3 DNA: TGTGCCAGCAGCGTAGGCGGAGAGAACACCGGGGAGCTGTTTTTT
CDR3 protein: CASSVGGENTGELFF

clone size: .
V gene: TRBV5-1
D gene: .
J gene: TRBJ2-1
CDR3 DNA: TGCGCCAGCAGCCGCGGGATTTCGGACTACCTAGCCAATGAGCAGTTCTTC
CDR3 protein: CASSRGISDYLANEQFF

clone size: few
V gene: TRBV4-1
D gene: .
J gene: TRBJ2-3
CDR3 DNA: TGCGCCAGCAGCCAAGCCCCGAGGGCCACAGATACGCAGTATTTT
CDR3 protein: CASSQAPRATDTQYF

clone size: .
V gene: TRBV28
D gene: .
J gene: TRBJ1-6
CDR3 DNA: TGTGCCAGCAGTCCCTGGACTTATAATTCACCCCTCCACTTT
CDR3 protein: CASSPWTYNSPLHF

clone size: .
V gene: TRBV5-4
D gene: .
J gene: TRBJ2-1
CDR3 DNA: TGTGCCAGCAGCCCCGGGAGCTCCTACAATGAGCAGTTCTTC
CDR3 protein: CASSPGSSYNEQFF

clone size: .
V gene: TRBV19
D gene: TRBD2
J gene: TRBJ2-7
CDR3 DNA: TGTGCCGCCAAGAAGACTAGCGGTAATCGAGGTGAGCAGTACTTC
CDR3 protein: CAAKKTSGNRGEQYF

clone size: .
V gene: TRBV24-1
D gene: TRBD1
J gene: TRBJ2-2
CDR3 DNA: TGTGCCACCGCCCAGGACAGGGGGAACACCGGGGAGCTGTTTTTT
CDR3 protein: CATAQDRGNTGELFF

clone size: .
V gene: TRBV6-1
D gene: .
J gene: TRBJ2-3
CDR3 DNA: TGTGCCAGCAGTGATCGGGGAACTAGCACAGATACGCAGTATTTT
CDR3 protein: CASSDRGTSTDTQYF

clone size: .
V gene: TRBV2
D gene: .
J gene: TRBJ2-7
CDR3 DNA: TGTGCCATTTTGCTTAATCTGGGAACGGGGGCCTACGAGCAGTACTTC
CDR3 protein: CAILLNLGTGAYEQYF

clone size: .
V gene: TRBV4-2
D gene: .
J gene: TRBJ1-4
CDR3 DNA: TGTGCCAGCAGCCTAGGGACAACAACTAATGAAAAACTGTTTTTT
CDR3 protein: CASSLGTTTNEKLFF

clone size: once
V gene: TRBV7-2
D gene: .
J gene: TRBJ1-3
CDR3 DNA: TGTGCCAGCAGCTTGAACAGGGCGCCTGGTTATACGCCCTTTTTT
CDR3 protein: CASSLNRAPGYTPFF

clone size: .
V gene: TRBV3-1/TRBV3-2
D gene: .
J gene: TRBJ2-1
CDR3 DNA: TGTGCCAGCAGCCCCGTAAGAACTAGCCTGAGCTCCTACAATGAGCAGTTCTTC
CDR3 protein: CASSPVRTSLSSYNEQFF

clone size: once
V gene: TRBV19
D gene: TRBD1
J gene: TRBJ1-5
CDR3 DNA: TGTGCCAGTAGTATGGGACAGGGAATCCGCAATCAGCCCCAGCATTTT
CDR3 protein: CASSMGQGIRNQPQHF

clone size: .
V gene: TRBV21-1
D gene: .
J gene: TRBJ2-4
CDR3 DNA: TGTGCCAGCAGCAAAGCCGGCGGGGGGGGTACCAAAAACATTCAGTACTTC
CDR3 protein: CASSKAGGGGTKNIQYF